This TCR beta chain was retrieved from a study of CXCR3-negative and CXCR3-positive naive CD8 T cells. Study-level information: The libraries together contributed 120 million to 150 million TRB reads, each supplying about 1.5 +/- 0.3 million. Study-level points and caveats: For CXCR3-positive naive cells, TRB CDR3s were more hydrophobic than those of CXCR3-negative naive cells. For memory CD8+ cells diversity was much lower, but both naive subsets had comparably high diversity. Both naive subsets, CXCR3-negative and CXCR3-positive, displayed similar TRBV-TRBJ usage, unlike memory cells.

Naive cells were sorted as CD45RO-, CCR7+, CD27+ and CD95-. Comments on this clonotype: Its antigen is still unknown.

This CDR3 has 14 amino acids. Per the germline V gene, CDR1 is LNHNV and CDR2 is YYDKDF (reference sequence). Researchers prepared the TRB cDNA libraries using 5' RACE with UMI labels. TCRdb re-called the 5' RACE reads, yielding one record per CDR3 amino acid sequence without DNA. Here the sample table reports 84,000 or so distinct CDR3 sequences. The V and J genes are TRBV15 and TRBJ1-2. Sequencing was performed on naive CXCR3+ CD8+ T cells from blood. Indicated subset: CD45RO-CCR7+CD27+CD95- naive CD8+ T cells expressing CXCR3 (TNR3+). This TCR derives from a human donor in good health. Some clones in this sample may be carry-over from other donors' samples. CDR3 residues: CATSRDSGSTGYTF.